These 11 T cell receptor beta chains share one sample of origin, sequenced in a study of shared clonotypes between healthy human individuals. TCRdb's table, derived via immunoSEQ multiplex PCR, lists solely in-frame clones and lacks some. The sample contains about 2.4 million clones, roughly nine tenths of which appear only once. Sequenced material: naive CD4+ T cells sorted from blood. Regarding subset: CD45RA+ positively selected. The receptors were gathered from a man aged 18 to 35 in good health.

The chain employs TRBV5-4 and TRBJ2-7, with D perhaps given as TRBD1 or TRBD2 (6 bases each). Germline V CDR1 and CDR2: SGHNT, YYREEE (reference sequence). Trimming removed 2 bases at V and 3 bases at J, with 15 bases between. The length of the CDR3 is 15 residues. CDR3 nucleotide sequence: TGTGCCAGCAGCTTAGGGGGAGCGGGTAACTACGAGCAGTACTTC. Translated: CASSLGGAGNYEQYF.

The V and J genes are TRBV30 and TRBJ2-4; D tentatively reads TRBD1 or TRBD2 (5 bases each). With 2 bases removed from V and 9 bases from J, the gap between germline ends came to 17 bases. CDR1 is GTSNPN and CDR2 is SVGIG in the germline V gene (reference sequence). This CDR3 is 14 amino acids long. The CDR3 sequence: CAWSRGPTLTIQYF. The CDR3 bases are TGTGCCTGGAGTCGGGGCCCAACTCTGACCATTCAGTACTTC.

This chain joins TRBV27 and TRBJ1-6, with D tentatively TRBD1 (6 bases). The germline gives CDR1 MNHEY, CDR2 SMNVEV (reference sequence). The CDR3 is 14 amino acids. V lost 2 bases to trimming and J lost 10 bases, with 12 bases between them. CDR3 region: CASSLERGGSPLHF. The CDR3 coding sequence is TGTGCCAGCAGTTTAGAAAGGGGGGGCTCACCCCTCCACTTT.

This clone was recorded only once. V gene TRBV27 combines with J gene TRBJ2-5, with TRBD2 matching over 8 bases. CDR3 length: 21 amino acids. Germline trimming cut 2 bases from V and 2 bases from J; bases unmatched to any gene: 22. CDR1 and CDR2 (germline): MNHEY, SMNVEV (reference sequence). The CDR3 region is CASSLRFSGMGPAAPQETQYF. CDR3 sequence (DNA): TGTGCCAGCAGTTTACGTTTTAGCGGGATGGGGCCAGCAGCCCCTCAAGAGACCCAGTACTTC.

The chain couples TRBV11-2 to TRBJ2-3; 14 bases fit TRBD2. J gave up 14 bases and V 4 bases, and 11 bases lay outside the gene matches. Germline V gene data show CDR1 as SGHAT and CDR2 as FQNNGV. The CDR3 has 15 amino acids. The CDR3 sequence: CASSSGLAGALYPYF. For the CDR3, the DNA is TGTGCCAGCAGCTCGGGACTAGCGGGAGCCCTATACCCGTATTTT.

The gene calls are TRBV6-5 and TRBJ2-7, with TRBD2 matching 11 bases. V gave up 6 bases and J gave up 2 bases; unmatched junction bases: 6. The CDR3 covers 15 residues. Germline V gives CDR1 MNHEY, CDR2 SVGAGI. The CDR3 reads CASRYGTSGTYEQYF. CDR3 nucleotides: TGTGCCAGCAGATACGGGACTAGCGGCACCTACGAGCAGTACTTC.

Remarks on this clone: This sample includes further DNA sequences coding for the same CDR3. The V and J genes are TRBV2 and TRBJ1-6; no firm D call. The CDR3 consists of 12 residues. CDR1 SNHLY and CDR2 FYNNEI come from the germline V gene. V dropped 5 bases and J dropped 7 bases, with 6 bases sitting between them. CDR3 sequence: CASSPGNSPLHF. CDR3 bases: TGTGCCAGCAGTCCGGGAAATTCACCCCTCCACTTT.

In this sample, this clone turned up once. This CDR3 is missing its conserved last phenylalanine or tryptophan, likely due to a read error. The DNA is omitted, as the CDR3 cannot be located on it reliably, and the CDR3 follows TCRdb's listing. The chain carries TRBV29-1 and TRBJ1-2. CDR1 SQVTM and CDR2 ANQGSEA come from the germline V gene. The CDR3 sequence runs 11 residues, both termini included. CDR3 loop: CSVGDGSFNNV.

The chain has TRBV19 and TRBJ1-2; D is ambiguous. Trimming pared 3 bases from V and 4 bases from J, leaving 15 bases between. Per the germline V gene, CDR1 is LNHDA and CDR2 is SQIVND (reference sequence). This CDR3 has 15 amino acids. The CDR3 nucleotides are TGTGCCAGTAGTATGGCCCCTGGAGTAACCTATGGCTACACCTTC. It yields the protein CASSMAPGVTYGYTF.

J is TRBJ1-5 and V is TRBV28; 8 nucleotides match TRBD1. The CDR3 spans 15 residues. J lost 2 bases, V lost 6 bases, and 6 bases had no gene match. CDR1 is MDHEN, CDR2 SYDVKM, per germline. CDR3 protein: CASRPPGQGNQPQHF. The CDR3 bases are TGTGCCAGCAGACCTCCGGGACAGGGCAATCAGCCCCAGCATTTT. Supplemented by reference TRBV28 and TRBJ1-5, the full variable domain reads DVKVTQSSRYLVKRTGEKVFLECVQDMDHENMFWYRQDPGLGLRLIYFSYDVKMKEKGDIPEGYSVSREKKERFSLILESASTNQTSMYLCASRPPGQGNQPQHFGDGTRLSIL.

The chain is built from TRBV28 and TRBJ1-3; 7 bases align to TRBD1. Germline V gene sequence: CDR1 MDHEN, CDR2 SYDVKM. The V segment lost 5 bases and the J segment 0 bases; nucleotides outside the gene matches: 13. CDR3 length equals 18 residues. The CDR3 is CASSPTPTGKSSGNTIYF. CDR3 in DNA: TGTGCCAGCAGTCCCACCCCGACAGGGAAAAGCTCTGGAAACACCATATATTTT.